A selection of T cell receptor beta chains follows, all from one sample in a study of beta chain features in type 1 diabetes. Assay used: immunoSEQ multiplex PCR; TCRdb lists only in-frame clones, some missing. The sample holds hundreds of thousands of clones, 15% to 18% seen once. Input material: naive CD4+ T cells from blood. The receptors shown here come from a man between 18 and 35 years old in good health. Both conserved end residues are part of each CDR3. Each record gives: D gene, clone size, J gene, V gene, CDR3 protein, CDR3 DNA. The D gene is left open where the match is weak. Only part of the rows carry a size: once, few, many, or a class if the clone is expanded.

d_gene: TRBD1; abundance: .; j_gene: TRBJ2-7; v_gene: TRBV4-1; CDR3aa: CASSPRDRSYEQYF; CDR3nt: TGCGCCAGCAGCCCGCGGGACAGGTCCTACGAGCAGTACTTC
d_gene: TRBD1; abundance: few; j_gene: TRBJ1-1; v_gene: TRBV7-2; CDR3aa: CASSLALDDRGRGNTEAFF; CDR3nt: TGTGCCAGCAGCTTAGCGCTTGATGACAGGGGGCGTGGGAACACTGAAGCTTTCTTT
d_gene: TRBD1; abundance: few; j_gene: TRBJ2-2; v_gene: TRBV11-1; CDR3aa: CASSPAKGQGNTGELFF; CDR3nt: TGTGCCAGCAGCCCAGCCAAGGGACAGGGAAACACCGGGGAGCTGTTTTTT
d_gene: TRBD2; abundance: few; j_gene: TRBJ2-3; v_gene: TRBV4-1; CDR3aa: CASSQDPTSGYTQYF; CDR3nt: TGCGCCAGCAGCCAAGATCCGACTAGCGGGTATACGCAGTATTTT
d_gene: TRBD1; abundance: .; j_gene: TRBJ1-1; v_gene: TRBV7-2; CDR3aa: CASSPAGGFTEAFF; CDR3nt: TGTGCCAGCAGCCCGGCAGGGGGATTCACTGAAGCTTTCTTT
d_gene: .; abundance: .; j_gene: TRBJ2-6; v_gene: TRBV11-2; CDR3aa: CASSWRVRAFSGANVLTF; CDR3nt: TGTGCCAGCAGCTGGCGCGTCAGAGCCTTCTCTGGGGCCAACGTCCTGACTTTC
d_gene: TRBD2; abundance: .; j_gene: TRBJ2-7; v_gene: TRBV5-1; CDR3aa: CASRTSGTYEQYF; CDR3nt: TGCGCCAGCCGGACTAGCGGAACCTACGAGCAGTACTTC
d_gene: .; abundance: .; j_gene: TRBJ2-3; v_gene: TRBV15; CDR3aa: CATSRGGLAGSTDTQYF; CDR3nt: TGTGCCACCAGCAGAGGGGGGCTAGCTGGAAGCACAGATACGCAGTATTTT
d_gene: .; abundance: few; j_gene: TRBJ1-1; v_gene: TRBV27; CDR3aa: CASRTRQGETEAFF; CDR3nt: TGTGCCAGTAGGACGAGGCAGGGTGAGACTGAAGCTTTCTTT
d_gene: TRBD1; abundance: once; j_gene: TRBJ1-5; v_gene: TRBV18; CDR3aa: CASSRGQGDRSNQPQHF; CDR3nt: TGTGCCAGCTCACGGGGACAGGGTGATAGGAGCAATCAGCCCCAGCATTTT
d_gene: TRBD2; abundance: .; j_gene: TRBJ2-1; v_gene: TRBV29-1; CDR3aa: CSGGLAGYQFF; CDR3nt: TGCAGCGGAGGACTAGCGGGGTATCAGTTCTTC
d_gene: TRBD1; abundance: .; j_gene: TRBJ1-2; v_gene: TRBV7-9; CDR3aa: CASRETGGANYGYTF; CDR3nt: TGTGCCAGCAGGGAAACAGGGGGCGCCAACTATGGCTACACCTTC
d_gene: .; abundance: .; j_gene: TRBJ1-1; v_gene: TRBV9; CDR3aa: CASSVVQGRTEAFF; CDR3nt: TGTGCCAGCAGCGTAGTCCAGGGTAGAACTGAAGCTTTCTTT
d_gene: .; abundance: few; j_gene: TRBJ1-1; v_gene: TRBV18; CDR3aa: CASSPLSEVGRAFF; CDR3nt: TGTGCCAGCTCACCATTATCCGAAGTCGGTCGGGCTTTCTTT
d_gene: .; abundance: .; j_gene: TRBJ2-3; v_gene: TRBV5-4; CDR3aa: CASSSGQGDTQYF; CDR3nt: TGTGCCAGCAGCTCCGGTCAGGGAGATACGCAGTATTTT
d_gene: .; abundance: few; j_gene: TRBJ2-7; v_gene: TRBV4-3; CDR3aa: CASSQDTATYEQYF; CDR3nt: TGCGCCAGCAGCCAAGATACGGCCACCTACGAGCAGTACTTC
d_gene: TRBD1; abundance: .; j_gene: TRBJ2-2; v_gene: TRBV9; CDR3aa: CASNQGDSDFRELFF; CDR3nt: TGTGCCAGCAATCAGGGGGACAGTGATTTTCGGGAGCTGTTTTTT
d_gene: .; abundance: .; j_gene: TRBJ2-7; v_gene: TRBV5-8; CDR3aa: CASSPRLGATYEQYF; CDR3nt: TGTGCCAGCAGCCCCCGTCTGGGGGCTACCTACGAGCAGTACTTC
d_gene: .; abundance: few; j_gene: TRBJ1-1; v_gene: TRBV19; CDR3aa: CASSIMDTEAFF; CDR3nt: TGTGCCAGTAGTATAATGGACACTGAAGCTTTCTTT
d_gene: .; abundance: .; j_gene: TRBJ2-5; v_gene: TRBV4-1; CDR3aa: CASSQGRVETQYF; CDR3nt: TGCGCCAGCAGCCAAGGCCGGGTGGAGACCCAGTACTTC
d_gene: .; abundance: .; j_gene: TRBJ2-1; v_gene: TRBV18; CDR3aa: CASSPRQRNEQFF; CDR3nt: TGTGCCAGCTCACCACGACAAAGGAATGAGCAGTTCTTC
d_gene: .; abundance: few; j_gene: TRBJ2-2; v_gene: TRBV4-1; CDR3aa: CASSPWMVGKNTGELFF; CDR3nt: TGCGCCAGCAGCCCCTGGATGGTGGGGAAGAACACCGGGGAGCTGTTTTTT
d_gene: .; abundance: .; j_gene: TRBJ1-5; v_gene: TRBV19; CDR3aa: CASSIRQFSNQPQHF; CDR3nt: TGTGCCAGTAGTATTAGACAGTTTAGCAATCAGCCCCAGCATTTT
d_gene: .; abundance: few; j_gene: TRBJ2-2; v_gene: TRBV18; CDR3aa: CASSPGKQNTGELFF; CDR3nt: TGTGCCAGCTCACCTGGGAAGCAGAACACCGGGGAGCTGTTTTTT
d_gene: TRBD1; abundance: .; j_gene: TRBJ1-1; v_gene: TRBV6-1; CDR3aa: CASRNPDRGTEAFF; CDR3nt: TGTGCCAGCAGAAACCCAGACAGGGGAACTGAAGCTTTCTTT
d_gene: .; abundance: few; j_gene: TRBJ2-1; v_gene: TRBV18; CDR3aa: CASSPPPVWAQFF; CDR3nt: TGTGCCAGCTCACCACCGCCGGTCTGGGCCCAGTTCTTC
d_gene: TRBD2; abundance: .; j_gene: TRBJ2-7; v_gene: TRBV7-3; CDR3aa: CASDRRREGYYEQYF; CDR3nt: TGTGCCAGCGACCGTCGGCGGGAGGGCTACTACGAGCAGTACTTC
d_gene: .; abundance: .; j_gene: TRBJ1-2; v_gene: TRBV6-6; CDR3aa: CASSSTSGKDGYTF; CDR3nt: TGTGCCAGCAGTTCCACTTCCGGGAAGGATGGCTACACCTTC
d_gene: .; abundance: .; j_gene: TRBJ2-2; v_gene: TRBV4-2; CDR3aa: CASSPLGQGTGELFF; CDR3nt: TGTGCCAGCAGCCCCCTAGGGCAGGGCACCGGGGAGCTGTTTTTT
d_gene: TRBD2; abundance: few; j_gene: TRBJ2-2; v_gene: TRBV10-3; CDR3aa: CAISPLGTSGNTGELFF; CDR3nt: TGTGCCATCAGTCCTCTGGGGACTAGCGGAAACACCGGGGAGCTGTTTTTT
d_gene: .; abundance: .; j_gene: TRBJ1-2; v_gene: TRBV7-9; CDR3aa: CASSLEGALGGYTF; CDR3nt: TGTGCCAGCAGCTTAGAAGGGGCCCTAGGAGGCTACACCTTC
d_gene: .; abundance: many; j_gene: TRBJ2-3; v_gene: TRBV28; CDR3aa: CASSFTDTQYF; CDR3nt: TGTGCCAGCAGTTTCACAGATACGCAGTATTTT
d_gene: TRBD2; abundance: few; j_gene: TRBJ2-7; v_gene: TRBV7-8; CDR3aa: CASTQGRTSGRPYEQYF; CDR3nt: TGTGCCAGCACCCAGGGTAGGACTAGCGGGAGACCCTACGAGCAGTACTTC
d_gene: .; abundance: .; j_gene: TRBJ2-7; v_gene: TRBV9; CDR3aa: CASSASLGPYEQYF; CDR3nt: TGTGCCAGCAGCGCCTCACTGGGTCCCTACGAGCAGTACTTC
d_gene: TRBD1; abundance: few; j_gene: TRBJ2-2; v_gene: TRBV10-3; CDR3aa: CAISETGGGTGELFF; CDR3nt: TGTGCCATCAGTGAGACAGGGGGAGGCACCGGGGAGCTGTTTTTT
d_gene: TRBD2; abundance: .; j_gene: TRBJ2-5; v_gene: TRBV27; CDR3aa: CASSKRISGTKYQETQYF; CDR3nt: TGTGCCAGCAGTAAACGGATTAGCGGGACCAAGTACCAAGAGACCCAGTACTTC
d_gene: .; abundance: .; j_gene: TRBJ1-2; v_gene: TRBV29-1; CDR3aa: CSVRPRLANYGYTF; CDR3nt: TGCAGCGTGCGACCCCGGTTAGCTAACTATGGCTACACCTTC
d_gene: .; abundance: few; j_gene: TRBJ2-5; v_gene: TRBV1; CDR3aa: CTSSQLIAGGPETQYF; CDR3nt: TGCACCAGCAGCCAACTTATAGCGGGAGGGCCAGAGACCCAGTACTTC
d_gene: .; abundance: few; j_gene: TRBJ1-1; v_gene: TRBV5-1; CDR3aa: CASSREAGTEAFF; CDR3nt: TGCGCCAGCAGCCGGGAGGCAGGGACTGAAGCTTTCTTT
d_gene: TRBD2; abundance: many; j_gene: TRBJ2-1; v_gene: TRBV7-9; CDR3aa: CASREAGEHNEQFF; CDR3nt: TGTGCCAGCAGAGAAGCGGGGGAGCACAATGAGCAGTTCTTC
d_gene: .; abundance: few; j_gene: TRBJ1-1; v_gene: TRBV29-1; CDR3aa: CSVSPRLNTEAFF; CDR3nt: TGCAGCGTTTCGCCGAGACTGAACACTGAAGCTTTCTTT
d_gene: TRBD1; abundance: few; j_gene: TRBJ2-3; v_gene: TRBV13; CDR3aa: CASSWRDRGRTDTQYF; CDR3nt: TGTGCCAGCAGCTGGCGGGACAGGGGGCGCACAGATACGCAGTATTTT
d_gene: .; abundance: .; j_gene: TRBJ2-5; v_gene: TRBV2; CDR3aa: CASKGPLKTQYF; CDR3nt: TGTGCCAGCAAGGGTCCCCTTAAGACCCAGTACTTC
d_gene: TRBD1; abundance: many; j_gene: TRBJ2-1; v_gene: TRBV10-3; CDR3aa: CAISDTGTGVEQFF; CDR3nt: TGTGCCATCAGTGATACCGGGACAGGGGTTGAGCAGTTCTTC
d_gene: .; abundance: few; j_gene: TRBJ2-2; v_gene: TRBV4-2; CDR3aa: CASSQGPTDGELFF; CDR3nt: TGTGCCAGCAGCCAGGGCCCTACCGACGGGGAGCTGTTTTTT
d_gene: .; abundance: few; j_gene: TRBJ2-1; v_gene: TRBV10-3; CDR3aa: CAISESTKDEQFF; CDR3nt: TGTGCCATCAGTGAGTCGACAAAGGATGAGCAGTTCTTC
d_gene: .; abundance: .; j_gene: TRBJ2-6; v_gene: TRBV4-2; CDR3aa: CASSQDAGSSGANVLTF; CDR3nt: TGTGCCAGCAGCCAAGATGCGGGGAGCTCTGGGGCCAACGTCCTGACTTTC